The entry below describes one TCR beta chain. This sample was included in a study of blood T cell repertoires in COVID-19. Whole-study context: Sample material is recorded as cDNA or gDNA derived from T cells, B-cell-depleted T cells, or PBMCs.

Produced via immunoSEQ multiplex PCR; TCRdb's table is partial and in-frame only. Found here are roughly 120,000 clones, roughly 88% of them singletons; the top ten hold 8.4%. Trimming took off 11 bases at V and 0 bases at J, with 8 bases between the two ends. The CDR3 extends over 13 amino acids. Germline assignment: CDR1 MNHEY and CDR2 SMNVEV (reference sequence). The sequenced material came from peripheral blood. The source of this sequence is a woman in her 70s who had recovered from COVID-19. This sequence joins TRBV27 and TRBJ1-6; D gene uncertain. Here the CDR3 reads CASGSSYNSPLHF. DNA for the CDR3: TGTGCCTCGGGGAGCTCCTATAATTCACCCCTCCACTTT.